The entry below gives a single TCR beta chain sequence along with its context. The antigen it recognizes is unknown. The record has no base qualities; no much larger clone is one base away. This sample was taken from a study of blood T cell repertoires in COVID-19 (dated by TCRdb to the early 2020s). In terms of the full investigation: Samples from collaborators originated in the United States, Italy and Spain and spanned both the acute and convalescent phases of COVID-19. The dataset comprised deeply sampled blood TCRbeta repertoires from subjects exposed to, actively infected with, or recovered from COVID-19. The repertoires were made available in a free public database intended to serve as a resource for research on the immune response to SARS-CoV-2. Samples were obtained from the ongoing ImmuneRACE study (first 160 participants) and from over 1,000 subjects provided by 6 global collaborators. HLA class I and class II types, where available, came from metadata supplied by the sample provider rather than from assay-based typing. A de-identified subject ID, COVID-19 status, age in years and sex were almost always included in the sample metadata. The prospective study material was composed of cDNA or gDNA derived from T cells, B-cell-depleted T cells, or PBMCs.

Each collaborating institution followed its own protocols to collect whole blood in K2EDTA tubes. For TCRbeta analysis, collaborators shipped samples as frozen whole blood, isolated PBMCs, or DNA extracted from either of those sample types. The investigation overall reported the following: The amount of clinical and demographic metadata varied by source and participant and was provided uncurated.

The germline V gene sets CDR1 to MRHNA and CDR2 to SNTAGT. The CDR3 holds 14 amino acids from the cysteine to the phenylalanine. Here the CDR3 DNA is all that survives: 42 bases in frame from base 1. Ends trimmed: V by 6 bases, J by 7 bases; bases unmatched to a gene: 6. TCRbeta CDR3 regions were amplified from genomic DNA by means of the immunoSEQ Assay, a bias-controlled multiplex PCR. As for the authors' bioinformatics: Nucleated cell counts per sample were estimated from amplification of reference gene primers within the assay. To quantify the absolute abundance of each unique TCRbeta CDR3 rearrangement, sequence reads were collapsed and filtered. For each sample, productive Simpson clonality was calculated as the square root of Simpson's diversity index across productive rearrangements. TCRdb's version of the immuneACCESS table is confined to in-frame rearrangements and falls short of the full clone set. An unresolved V gene accounts for under half of the shortfall where checked; the remainder is of unknown origin. D and trimming come from the DNA, and the V and J calls and clone size come from that table. In this sample the table shows approximately 300,000 clones, around 90% of which occur a single time. Roughly 2.3% of the sample is in the top ten clones.

This TCR was recovered from a man younger than 35 with active or convalescent COVID-19. Material for sequencing was peripheral blood. The rearranged segments are TRBV6-4 and TRBJ2-1; TRBD2 aligns with 10 central bases. In nucleotide form, the sequence is TGTGCCAGCAGATTGAGCGGGGGGGCTAATGAGCAGTTCTTC. Translated, it gives CASRLSGGANEQFF.